This TCR beta chain came from a study of memory CD4+ T cells and cytomegalovirus serostatus. Across the whole study: Donors were healthy Belgian adults, some 10 CMV seropositive and 20 to 25 seronegative.

Per the study methods: After removing out-of-frame reads, under 2.5 million distinct TCRbeta sequences remained. The protocol was immunoSEQ multiplex PCR, while the TCRdb copy is restricted to in-frame clones and leaves out a portion. From that table come the V and J calls and clone size; the DNA was used to work out D and trimming. The sample consists of about 67,000 clones, about three quarters of them appearing once. Findings and caveats of the study: Median bootstrapped AUC for CMV status was just under 0.97 originally, roughly 0.92 US-trained.

Single viable CD3+CD4+CD8-CD45RO+ cells were sorted as the memory CD4+ T cells. Serum IgG to CMV pp150, pp28, p38 and p52 defined serostatus. The CDR3 spans 13 residues. Germline V gene sequence: CDR1 LNHDA, CDR2 SQIVND (reference sequence). Trimming cost V 5 bases and J 4 bases; bases outside gene matches: 3. In its sample, this clone was seen once. Its specificity is unknown. The clonotype was recovered from an adult in good health and CMV-seropositive. The rearrangement uses TRBV19 and TRBJ2-5; 8 nucleotides align to TRBD1. The sequenced material came from memory CD4+ T cells from blood. The CDR3 DNA is TGTGCCAGTAGTGTACAGGGGGGAGAGACCCAGTACTTC. It specifies CASSVQGGETQYF. Using reference TRBV19 and TRBJ2-5 for the parts outside the CDR3, the full variable domain is DGGITQSPKYLFRKEGQNVTLSCEQNLNHDAMYWYRQDPGQGLRLIYYSQIVNDFQKGDIAEGYSVSREKKESFPLTVTSAQKNPTAFYLCASSVQGGETQYFGPGTRLLVL.